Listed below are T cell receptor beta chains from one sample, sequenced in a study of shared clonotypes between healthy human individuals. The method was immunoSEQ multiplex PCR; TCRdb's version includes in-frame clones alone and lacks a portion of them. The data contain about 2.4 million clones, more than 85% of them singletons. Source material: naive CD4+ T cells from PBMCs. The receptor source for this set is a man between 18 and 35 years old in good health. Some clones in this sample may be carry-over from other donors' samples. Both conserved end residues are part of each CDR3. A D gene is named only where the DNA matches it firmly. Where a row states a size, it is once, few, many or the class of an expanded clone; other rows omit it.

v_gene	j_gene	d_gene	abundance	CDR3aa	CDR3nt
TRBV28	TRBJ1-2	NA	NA	CASSLSGGEVGGYTF	TGTGCCAGCAGTTTATCAGGAGGGGAAGTAGGTGGCTACACCTTC
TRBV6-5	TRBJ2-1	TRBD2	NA	CATSPLAGFGQFF	TGTGCCACCTCCCCGCTAGCGGGGTTCGGGCAGTTCTTC
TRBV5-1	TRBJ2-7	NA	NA	CASSLGPTNEQYF	TGCGCCAGCAGCTTGGGCCCGACCAACGAGCAGTACTTC
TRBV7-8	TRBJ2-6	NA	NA	CASSPAVSGANVLTF	TGTGCCAGCAGCCCCGCGGTCTCTGGGGCCAACGTCCTGACTTTC
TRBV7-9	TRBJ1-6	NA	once	CASRTASDSPLHF	TGTGCCAGCAGGACAGCCTCCGATTCACCCCTCCACTTT
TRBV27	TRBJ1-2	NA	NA	CASSLLSGAHGYTF	TGTGCCAGCAGTTTATTATCGGGGGCGCATGGCTACACCTTC
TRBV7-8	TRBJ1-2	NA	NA	CASSLDLQSYGYTF	TGTGCCAGCAGCTTAGATCTGCAGAGCTATGGCTACACCTTC
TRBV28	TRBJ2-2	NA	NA	CASIGGLYSTGELFF	TGTGCCAGCATTGGGGGACTCTATTCCACCGGGGAGCTGTTTTTT
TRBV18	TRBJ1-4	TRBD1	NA	CASSPIGGTGEKLFF	TGTGCCAGCTCACCAATAGGAGGGACAGGGGAAAAACTGTTTTTT
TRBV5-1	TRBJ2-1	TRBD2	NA	CASSLGRPAGVFDEQFF	TGCGCCAGCAGTTTGGGTCGGCCAGCGGGAGTATTCGATGAGCAGTTCTTC
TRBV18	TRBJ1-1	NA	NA	CASSPSDMNTEAFF	TGTGCCAGCTCACCATCCGACATGAACACTGAAGCTTTCTTT
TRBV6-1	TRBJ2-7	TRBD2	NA	CASRASGAYEQYF	TGTGCCAGCAGGGCTAGCGGCGCCTACGAGCAGTACTTC
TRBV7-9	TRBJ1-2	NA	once	CASSLGRDTLNYGYTF	TGTGCCAGCAGCTTAGGACGGGACACCCTTAACTATGGCTACACCTTC
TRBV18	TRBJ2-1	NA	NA	CASSPSASSYNEQFF	TGTGCCAGCTCCCCTAGCGCAAGCTCCTACAATGAGCAGTTCTTC
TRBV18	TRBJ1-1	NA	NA	CASSQSPNTEAFF	TGTGCCAGCTCTCAGTCCCCGAACACTGAAGCTTTCTTT
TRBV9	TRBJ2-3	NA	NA	CASSRQGPDTQYF	TGTGCCAGCTCTCGGCAGGGCCCAGATACGCAGTATTTT
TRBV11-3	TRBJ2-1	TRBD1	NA	CASSLGLTGGYNEQFF	TGTGCCAGCAGCTTAGGGCTTACAGGGGGCTACAATGAGCAGTTCTTC
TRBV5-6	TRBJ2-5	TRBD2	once	CASSPGGRGAMETQYF	TGTGCCAGCAGCCCGGGGGGGCGCGGTGCGATGGAGACCCAGTACTTC
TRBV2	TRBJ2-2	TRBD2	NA	CASSRTSGRAGTGELFF	TGTGCCAGCAGTCGGACTAGCGGGAGGGCCGGCACCGGGGAGCTGTTTTTT
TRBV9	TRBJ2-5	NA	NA	CASSGGATQYF	TGTGCCAGCAGCGGGGGGGCGACCCAGTACTTC
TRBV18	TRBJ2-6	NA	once	CASSPRQVSSGANVLTF	TGTGCCAGCTCACCACGACAGGTTTCCTCTGGGGCCAACGTCCTGACTTTC
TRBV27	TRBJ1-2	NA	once	CASSLTGARYGYTF	TGTGCCAGCAGTTTAACGGGGGCGCGGTATGGCTACACCTTC